Listed here are 23 T cell receptor beta chains from one sample, sequenced in a study of technical replicates of blood from several donors. The repertoire was sequenced with immunoSEQ multiplex PCR; TCRdb's copy has only in-frame clones and lacks some. The sample lists about 72,000 clones, roughly 92% occurring once. Sequencing was carried out using T cells isolated from PBMCs. These receptors were collected from a human donor in good health.

The V and J genes are TRBV4-1 and TRBJ2-7, with no clear D. CDR1 and CDR2 from the germline V gene are MGHRA and YSYEKL. Trimming removed 4 bases at V and 1 base at J, with 8 bases between. The CDR3 consists of 13 residues. CDR3: CASSRVGSYEQYF. The CDR3 bases are TGCGCCAGCAGCCGCGTCGGGTCCTACGAGCAGTACTTC.

The V gene is TRBV4-3, the J gene TRBJ2-1; D is unresolved. The CDR3 totals 16 residues. Looked up from germline, CDR1 is LGHNA and CDR2 is YSLEER. Trimming stripped 2 bases from V and 2 bases from J, with 13 bases between. The CDR3 sequence: CASSQLRRGAYNEQFF. CDR3 bases: TGCGCCAGCAGCCAATTGCGGAGAGGAGCCTACAATGAGCAGTTCTTC.

The chain combines TRBV4-1 with TRBJ1-1, with D possibly TRBD1 on 5 matching bases. V lost 4 bases and J 3 bases, leaving 12 bases between the germline ends. The germline gives CDR1 MGHRA, CDR2 YSYEKL. CDR3 length equals 14 residues. CDR3 coding DNA: TGCGCCAGCAGCCGAGATTCGGGGGACACTGAAGCTTTCTTT. Its protein product is CASSRDSGDTEAFF.

The rearrangement links TRBV11-2 to TRBJ2-3, with 7 bases lining up with TRBD2. The CDR3 length is 18 residues. The V and J ends lost 0 bases and 0 bases, in that order; junction bases with no gene match: 9. Germline loops: CDR1 SGHAT, CDR2 FQNNGV. The CDR3, as DNA: TGTGCCAGCAGCTTAGATCCTAGGCTAGCGGAGAGCACAGATACGCAGTATTTT. Translating it yields CASSLDPRLAESTDTQYF.

The chain couples TRBV6-5 to TRBJ2-7; D may be TRBD1 (6 bases). The CDR3 runs to 12 residues. Germline V gene data show CDR1 as MNHEY and CDR2 as SVGAGI. Trimming left V 2 bases short and J 5 bases short, with 7 bases between. The CDR3 DNA reads TGTGCCAGCAGTTACGACAGGCACGAGCAGTACTTC. Amino acids: CASSYDRHEQYF.

This chain connects TRBV6-5 to TRBJ1-1; D not resolved. Trimming stripped 1 base from V and 8 bases from J, with 11 bases between. Germline V gene data show CDR1 as MNHEY and CDR2 as SVGAGI. The CDR3 totals 13 residues. Here the CDR3 reads CASSYFEGAEAFF. The CDR3, as DNA: TGTGCCAGCAGTTACTTCGAGGGAGCGGAAGCTTTCTTT.

This chain connects TRBV11-2 to TRBJ2-6; TRBD2 matches 12 bases. V trimming: 1 base; J trimming: 2 bases; junction bases outside the gene matches: 0. This CDR3 is built from 17 residues. The germline gives CDR1 SGHAT, CDR2 FQNNGV. The CDR3 sequence: CASSLGLAGAGANVLTF. CDR3 in DNA: TGTGCCAGCAGCTTAGGACTAGCGGGAGCTGGGGCCAACGTCCTGACTTTC.

This sequence joins TRBV21-1 and TRBJ2-2; TRBD2 reflects the table's D call only, with no check against the DNA. TRBV21-1 has pseudogene status. CDR3 length: 15 residues. In DNA, the CDR3 is TGTGCCAGCAGCAAAGCGCTCGGAGAGTCCGGGGAGCTGTTTTTT. This sequence encodes CASSKALGESGELFF.

The gene calls are TRBV7-3 and TRBJ2-2, with a weak D call TRBD2 (5 bases). Trimming stripped 0 bases from V and 5 bases from J, with 7 bases between. This CDR3 region has 14 residues. Germline V gene data show CDR1 as SGHTA and CDR2 as FQGTGA. CDR3 residues: CASSLTLATGELFF. The CDR3 coding sequence is TGTGCCAGCAGCTTAACCTTAGCGACCGGGGAGCTGTTTTTT.

The rearrangement links TRBV19 to TRBJ2-1, with 9 nucleotides matching TRBD2. Germline V gene lookup returns CDR1 LNHDA and CDR2 SQIVND (reference sequence). The CDR3 loop spans 13 amino acids. The V gene end was trimmed by 3 bases and the J gene end by 7 bases; junction bases not matched to a gene: 1. The CDR3: CASSILAGNEQFF. The CDR3 DNA follows: TGTGCCAGTAGTATCCTAGCGGGGAATGAGCAGTTCTTC.

There are a few counts of this clone. The chain combines TRBV7-9 with TRBJ1-1, with 7 bases identical to TRBD1. J lost 6 bases, V lost 3 bases, and 13 bases had no gene match. There are 16 residues in the CDR3. Germline V gene lookup returns CDR1 SEHNR and CDR2 FQNEAQ (reference sequence). CDR3 sequence reads: CASSFFRWYRGSEAFF. CDR3 DNA sequence: TGTGCCAGCAGCTTCTTTCGGTGGTACAGGGGATCTGAAGCTTTCTTT.

The chain links TRBV7-2 to TRBJ2-5; 9 bases map to TRBD2. This CDR3 has 15 residues. Trimming cost V 0 bases and J 5 bases; bases outside gene matches: 4. Germline-derived CDR1 and CDR2 are SGHTA and FQGNSA. CDR3 in DNA: TGTGCCAGCAGCTTAGCGATGCTAGCGGGGGAGACCCAGTACTTC. This translates into CASSLAMLAGETQYF.

The DNA of the CDR3 is TGTGCCAGCAGTTACTCAGGGGATGTGGGCAATCAGCCCCAGCATTTT. This codes for CASSYSGDVGNQPQHF. The genes are TRBV6-5 and TRBJ1-5; maybe TRBD1 (5 bases). Germline lookup yields CDR1 MNHEY and CDR2 SVGAGI. Trimming left V 0 bases short and J 2 bases short, with 11 bases between. This CDR3 has 16 amino acids.

The rearrangement links TRBV9 to TRBJ1-4, with TRBD1 identical over 10 bases. Per the germline V gene, CDR1 is SGDLS and CDR2 is YYNGEE. This CDR3 region has 14 residues. The J segment lost 7 bases and the V segment lost 3 bases, leaving 3 bases of the junction unmatched. CDR3 sequence: CASSAGQGGEKLFF. In nucleotides, the CDR3 is TGTGCCAGCAGCGCTGGACAGGGGGGTGAAAAACTGTTTTTT.

The rearrangement links TRBV5-4 to TRBJ2-3, with TRBD2 matching over 7 bases. The germline gives CDR1 SGHNT, CDR2 YYREEE (reference sequence). This CDR3 is 14 amino acids long. V gave up 0 bases and J gave up 8 bases; unmatched junction bases: 6. CDR3 amino acids: CASSLDLRESTQYF. The CDR3 nucleotides read TGTGCCAGCAGCTTGGACCTGCGGGAGTCTACGCAGTATTTT.

The genes are TRBV11-2 and TRBJ2-7; 8 bases line up with TRBD2. The CDR3 consists of 14 residues. The germline V gene encodes CDR1 SGHAT and CDR2 FQNNGV. Trimming took 4 bases from V and 0 from J; bases not matched to a gene: 2. CDR3 residues: CASSSGTSSYEQYF. The DNA for the CDR3 is TGTGCCAGCAGCTCCGGGACTAGCTCCTACGAGCAGTACTTC. The whole variable domain, filled in from reference TRBV11-2 and TRBJ2-7, reads EAGVAQSPRYKIIEKRQSVAFWCNPISGHATLYWYQQILGQGPKLLIQFQNNGVVDDSQLPKDRFSAERLKGVDSTLKIQPAKLEDSAVYLCASSSGTSSYEQYFGPGTRLTVT.

The genes are TRBV2 and TRBJ1-1; D is undetermined. The CDR3 totals 13 residues. V was trimmed by 1 base and J by 5 bases, leaving 8 bases between them. Per germline, CDR1 SNHLY and CDR2 FYNNEI. In nucleotides, the CDR3 is TGTGCCAGCAGTGAAGAACGGGGTACTGAAGCTTTCTTT. It is translated as CASSEERGTEAFF.

The V gene is TRBV11-2, the J gene TRBJ2-5; TRBD2 might be the D (5 bases). The V end was cut by 5 bases, the J end by 4 bases, with 14 bases between. The germline CDR1 and CDR2 sequences are SGHAT and FQNNGV. This CDR3 comprises 14 residues. CDR3 in amino acids: CASSPQRIGETQYF. The CDR3 DNA sequence: TGTGCCAGCAGCCCTCAGCGGATTGGAGAGACCCAGTACTTC.

The chain joins TRBV7-2 to TRBJ2-2; D may be TRBD2 (5 bases). The CDR3 has 15 amino acids. V was trimmed by 7 bases and J by 1 base, leaving 13 bases between them. Germline lookup yields CDR1 SGHTA and CDR2 FQGNSA. The CDR3 here is CASTRGRMNTGELFF. For the CDR3, the DNA is TGTGCCAGCACCCGCGGGCGTATGAACACCGGGGAGCTGTTTTTT.

The genes are TRBV7-6 and TRBJ2-3, with D possibly being TRBD2 (6 bases). V dropped 2 bases and J dropped 4 bases, with 10 bases sitting between them. Germline lookup yields CDR1 SGHVS and CDR2 FNYEAQ. The CDR3 consists of 14 residues. The CDR3 nucleotides read TGTGCCAGCAGCTTATCTTGGGGGGCAGATACGCAGTATTTT. It is translated as CASSLSWGADTQYF.

The CDR3 bases are TGTGCCAGCAGCTTCTCCCCGGGCCGGGAGGGCCCGGATGAGCAGTTCTTC. Protein sequence: CASSFSPGREGPDEQFF. The chain combines TRBV11-3 with TRBJ2-1; TRBD2 matches at 8 bases. This CDR3 has 17 amino acids. Germline values: CDR1 SGHNT, CDR2 YENEEA. V was pared by 3 bases and J by 8 bases, with 15 bases of the junction left unmatched.

This chain connects TRBV7-2 to TRBJ1-1; 9 nucleotides align to TRBD1. Trimming cost V 5 bases and J 13 bases; bases outside gene matches: 11. Germline CDR1 SGHTA, CDR2 FQGNSA. The CDR3 runs to 13 residues. This chain's CDR3 is CASSPPGQGVNFF. CDR3 sequence (DNA): TGTGCCAGCAGCCCCCCGGGACAGGGTGTGAATTTCTTT.

The V call is TRBV30, the J call TRBJ2-7; a possible D gene is TRBD1 (6 bases). CDR1 and CDR2 (germline): GTSNPN, SVGIG (reference sequence). V dropped 1 base and J dropped 4 bases, with 14 bases sitting between them. This CDR3 has 14 residues. CDR3 nucleotide sequence: TGTGCCTGGAGTGGAGACCGGGACACTTACGAGCAGTACTTC. Translation gives CAWSGDRDTYEQYF.